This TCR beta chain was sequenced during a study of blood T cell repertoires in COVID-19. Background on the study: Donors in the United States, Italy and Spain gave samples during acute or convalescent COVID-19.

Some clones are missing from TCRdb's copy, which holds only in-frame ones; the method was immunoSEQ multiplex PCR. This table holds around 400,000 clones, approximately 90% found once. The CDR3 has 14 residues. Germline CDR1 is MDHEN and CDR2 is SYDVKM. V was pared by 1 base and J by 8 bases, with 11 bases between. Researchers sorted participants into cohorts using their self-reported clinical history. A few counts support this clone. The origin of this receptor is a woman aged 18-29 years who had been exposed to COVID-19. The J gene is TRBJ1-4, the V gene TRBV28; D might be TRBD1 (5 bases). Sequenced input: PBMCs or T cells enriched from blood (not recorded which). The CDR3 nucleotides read TGTGCCAGCAGTTTATTGTCCGGGGGGGAAAAACTGTTTTTT. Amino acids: CASSLLSGGEKLFF.